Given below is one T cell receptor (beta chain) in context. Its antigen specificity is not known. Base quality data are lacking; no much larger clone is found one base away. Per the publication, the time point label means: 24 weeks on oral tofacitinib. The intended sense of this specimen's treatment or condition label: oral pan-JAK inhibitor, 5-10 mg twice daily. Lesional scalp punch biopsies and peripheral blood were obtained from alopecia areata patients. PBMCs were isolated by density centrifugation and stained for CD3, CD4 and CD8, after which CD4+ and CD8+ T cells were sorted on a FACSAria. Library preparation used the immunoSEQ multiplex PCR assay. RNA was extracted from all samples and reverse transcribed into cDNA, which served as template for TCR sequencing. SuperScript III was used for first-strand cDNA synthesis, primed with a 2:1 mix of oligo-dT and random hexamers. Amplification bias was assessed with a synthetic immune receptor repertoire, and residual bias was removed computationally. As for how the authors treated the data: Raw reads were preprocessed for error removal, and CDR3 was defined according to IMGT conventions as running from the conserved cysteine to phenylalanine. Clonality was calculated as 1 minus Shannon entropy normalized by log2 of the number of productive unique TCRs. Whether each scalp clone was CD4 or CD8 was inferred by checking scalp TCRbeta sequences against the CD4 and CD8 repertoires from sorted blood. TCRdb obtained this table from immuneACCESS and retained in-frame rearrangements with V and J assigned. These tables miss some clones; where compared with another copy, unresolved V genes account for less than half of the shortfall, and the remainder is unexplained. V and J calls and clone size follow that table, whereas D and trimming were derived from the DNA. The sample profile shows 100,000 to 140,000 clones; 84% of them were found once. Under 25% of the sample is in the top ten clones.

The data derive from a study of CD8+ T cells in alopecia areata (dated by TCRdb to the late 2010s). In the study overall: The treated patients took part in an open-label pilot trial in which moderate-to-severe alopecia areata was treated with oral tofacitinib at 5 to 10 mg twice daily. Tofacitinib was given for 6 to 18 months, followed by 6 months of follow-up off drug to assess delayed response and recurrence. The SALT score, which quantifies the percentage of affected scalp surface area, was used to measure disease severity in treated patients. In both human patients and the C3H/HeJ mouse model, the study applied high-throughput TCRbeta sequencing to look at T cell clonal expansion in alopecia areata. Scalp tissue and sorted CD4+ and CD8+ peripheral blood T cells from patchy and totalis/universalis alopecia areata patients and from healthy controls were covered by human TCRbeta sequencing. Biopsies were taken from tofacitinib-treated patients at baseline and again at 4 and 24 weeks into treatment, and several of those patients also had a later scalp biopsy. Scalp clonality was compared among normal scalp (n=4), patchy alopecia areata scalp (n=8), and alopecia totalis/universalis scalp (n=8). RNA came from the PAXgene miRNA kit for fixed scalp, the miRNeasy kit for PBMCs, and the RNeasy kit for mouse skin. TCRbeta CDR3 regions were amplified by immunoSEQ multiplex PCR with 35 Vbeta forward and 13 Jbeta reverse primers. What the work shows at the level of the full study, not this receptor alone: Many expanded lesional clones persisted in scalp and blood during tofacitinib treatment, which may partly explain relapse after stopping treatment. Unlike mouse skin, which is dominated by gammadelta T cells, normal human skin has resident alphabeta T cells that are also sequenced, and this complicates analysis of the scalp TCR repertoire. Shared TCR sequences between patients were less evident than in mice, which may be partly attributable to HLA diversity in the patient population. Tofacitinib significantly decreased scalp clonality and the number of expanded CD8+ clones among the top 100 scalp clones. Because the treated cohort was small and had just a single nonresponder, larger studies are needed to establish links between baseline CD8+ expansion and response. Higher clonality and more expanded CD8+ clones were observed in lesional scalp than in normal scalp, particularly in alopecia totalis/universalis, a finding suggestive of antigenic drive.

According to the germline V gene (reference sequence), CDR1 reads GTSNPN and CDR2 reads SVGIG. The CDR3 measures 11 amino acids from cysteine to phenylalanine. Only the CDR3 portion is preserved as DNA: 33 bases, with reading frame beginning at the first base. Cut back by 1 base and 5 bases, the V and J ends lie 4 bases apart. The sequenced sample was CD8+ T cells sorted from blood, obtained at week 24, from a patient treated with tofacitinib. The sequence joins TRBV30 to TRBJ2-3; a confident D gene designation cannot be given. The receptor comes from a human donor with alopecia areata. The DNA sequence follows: TGTGCCTGGAGTGCCGGAGATACGCAGTATTTT. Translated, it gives CAWSAGDTQYF.